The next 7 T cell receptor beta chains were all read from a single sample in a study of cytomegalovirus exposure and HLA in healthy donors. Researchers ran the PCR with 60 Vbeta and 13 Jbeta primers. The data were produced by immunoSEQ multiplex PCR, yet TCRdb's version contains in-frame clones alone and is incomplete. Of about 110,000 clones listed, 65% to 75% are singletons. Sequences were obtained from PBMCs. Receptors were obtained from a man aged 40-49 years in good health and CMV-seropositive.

As DNA, the CDR3 is TGTGCCAGCAGCTTTGACCGCGGCGCTGGAAACACCATATATTTT. This codes for CASSFDRGAGNTIYF. The chain employs TRBV7-3 and TRBJ1-3; D is unclear. Germline values: CDR1 SGHTA, CDR2 FQGTGA. Deletions cut 3 bases from V and 2 bases from J, with 11 bases between. This CDR3 region has 15 residues.

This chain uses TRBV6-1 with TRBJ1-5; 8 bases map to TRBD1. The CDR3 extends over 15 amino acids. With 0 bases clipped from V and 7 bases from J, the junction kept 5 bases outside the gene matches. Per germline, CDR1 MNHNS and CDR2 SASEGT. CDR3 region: CASSEALAGGQPQHF. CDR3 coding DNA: TGTGCCAGCAGTGAAGCGCTGGCAGGGGGCCAGCCCCAGCATTTT.

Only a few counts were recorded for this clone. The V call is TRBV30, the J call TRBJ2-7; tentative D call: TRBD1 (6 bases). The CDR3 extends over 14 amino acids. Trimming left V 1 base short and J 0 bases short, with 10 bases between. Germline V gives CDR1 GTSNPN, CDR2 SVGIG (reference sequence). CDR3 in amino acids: CAWSGGHNSYEQYV. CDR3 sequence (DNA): TGTGCCTGGAGTGGGGGGCATAACTCCTACGAGCAGTACGTC.

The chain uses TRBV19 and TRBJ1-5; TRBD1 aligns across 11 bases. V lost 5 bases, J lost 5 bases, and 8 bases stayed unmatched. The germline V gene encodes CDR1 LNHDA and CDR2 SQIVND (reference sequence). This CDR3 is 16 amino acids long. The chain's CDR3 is CASSPRTGGFHQPQHF. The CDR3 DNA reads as TGTGCCAGTAGTCCAAGGACAGGGGGCTTCCATCAGCCCCAGCATTTT.

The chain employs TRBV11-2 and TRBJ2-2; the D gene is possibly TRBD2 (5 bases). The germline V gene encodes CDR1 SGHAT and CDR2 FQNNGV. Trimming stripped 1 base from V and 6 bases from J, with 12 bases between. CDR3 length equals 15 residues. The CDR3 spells CASSLVVGVAGELFF. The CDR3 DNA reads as TGTGCCAGCAGCTTAGTGGTGGGAGTGGCCGGGGAGCTGTTTTTT.

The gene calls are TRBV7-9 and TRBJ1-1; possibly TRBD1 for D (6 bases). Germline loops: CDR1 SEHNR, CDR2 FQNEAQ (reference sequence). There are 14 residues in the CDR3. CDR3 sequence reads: CSTQGYGGNTEAFF. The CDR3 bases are TGTTCCACCCAGGGGTATGGAGGGAACACTGAAGCTTTCTTT.

Here the CDR3 reads CASSFGQGNYGYTF. The CDR3 bases are TGCGCCAGCAGCTTTGGACAGGGGAACTATGGCTACACCTTC. V and J are TRBV5-1 and TRBJ1-2; TRBD1 aligns across 9 bases. The ends lost 2 bases at V and 2 bases at J; junction bases unmatched: 1. Looked up from germline, CDR1 is SGHRS and CDR2 is YFSETQ. The CDR3 consists of 14 residues.